What follows are 11 T cell receptor beta chains derived from one specimen sequenced in a study of blood T cells in healthy people across ages. Using a J-beta primer mix together with a sample-barcoded 5' primer, a second PCR was run for about 7 to 12 cycles. TCRdb processed the 5' RACE reads anew with MiXCR; each CDR3 protein has one entry. Of 1.8 million or so distinct CDR3 sequences listed, approximately 40% are singletons. The specimen was blood. Source of these receptors: a human donor in good health.

The chain carries TRBV7-9 and TRBJ2-1, with 8 positions matching TRBD2. V dropped 2 bases and J dropped 0; count of bases not matched to a gene: 6. Germline CDR1 is SEHNR and CDR2 is FQNEAQ (reference sequence). The CDR3 runs 17 residues. The CDR3 nucleotides read TGTGCCAGCAGCTTAACTAGCGGCTCAAGCTCCTACAATGAGCAGTTCTTC. Its translation is CASSLTSGSSSYNEQFF.

This clonotype appeared a few times. CDR3 residues: CAWTFDGSYEQYF. CDR3 DNA sequence: TGTGCCTGGACCTTCGACGGGTCCTACGAGCAGTACTTC. The chain employs TRBV30 and TRBJ2-7; D unclear. The V end lost 4 bases, the J end lost 1 base, and 11 bases lay between the germline ends. The CDR3 has 13 amino acids. Germline V gives CDR1 GTSNPN, CDR2 SVGIG (reference sequence). Full variable domain (outside the CDR3, taken from reference TRBV30 and TRBJ2-7): SQTIHQWPATLVQPVGSPLSLECTVEGTSNPNLYWYRQAAGRGLQLLFYSVGIGQISSEVPQNLSASRPQDRQFILSSKKLLLSDSGFYLCAWTFDGSYEQYFGPGTRLTVT.

V usage is TRBV29-1 and J usage is TRBJ1-5, with D maybe TRBD1 (5 bases). The CDR3 has 13 residues. Trimming took off 5 bases at V and 4 bases at J, with 12 bases between the two ends. Germline CDR1 reads SQVTM; CDR2 reads ANQGSEA. CDR3 region: CSVSAGSNQPQHF. CDR3 in DNA: TGCAGCGTTTCGGCAGGGAGTAATCAGCCCCAGCATTTT.

The chain recombines TRBV20-1 with TRBJ2-3; the match to TRBD2 covers 9 bases. V shed 6 bases, J shed 1 base, and the junction held 5 bases outside the gene matches. The germline gives CDR1 DFQATT, CDR2 SNEGSKA (reference sequence). The CDR3 runs to 14 residues. This chain's CDR3 is CSADTSGRTDTQYF. The CDR3 DNA is TGCAGTGCGGATACTAGCGGGCGCACAGATACGCAGTATTTT.

There are a few counts of this clonotype. This sequence joins TRBV15 and TRBJ1-4; no definite D call. Looked up from germline, CDR1 is LNHNV and CDR2 is YYDKDF (reference sequence). This CDR3 has 12 residues. Trimming stripped 2 bases from V and 10 bases from J, with 8 bases between. The CDR3 sequence is CATSRSPGKLFF. In nucleotides, the CDR3 is TGTGCCACCAGCAGATCACCAGGAAAACTGTTTTTT.

This chain uses TRBV10-3 with TRBJ1-2; D not resolved. The germline CDR1 and CDR2 sequences are ENHRY and SYGVKD. The CDR3 covers 14 residues. Deletions cut 6 bases from V and 5 bases from J, with 16 bases between. The CDR3 region has the DNA TGTGCCATCAGACTCCCTACATCTCAGTATGGCTACACCTTC. Protein sequence: CAIRLPTSQYGYTF.

This clonotype was counted only a few times. This chain connects TRBV28 to TRBJ2-6; D is unclear. Between the trimmed V and J ends, which lost 5 bases and 1 base, there was a span of 12 bases. The CDR3 spans 16 residues. The germline V gene encodes CDR1 MDHEN and CDR2 SYDVKM. CDR3 protein: CASSTESGSGANVLTF. The CDR3 DNA follows: TGTGCCAGCAGTACCGAATCGGGTTCTGGGGCCAACGTCCTGACTTTC.

CDR3: CASTINPTGELFF. The CDR3 DNA reads as TGTGCCAGCACTATTAACCCGACCGGGGAGCTGTTTTTT. This sequence joins TRBV6-2 or TRBV6-3 and TRBJ2-2, with D hard to call. Germline CDR1 reads MNHEY; CDR2 reads SVGEGT. There are 13 residues in the CDR3. V shed 7 bases and J shed 5 bases, with 11 bases lying between them.

This clonotype showed up just a few times. This rearrangement joins TRBV20-1 to TRBJ1-2; possibly TRBD1 for D (6 bases). The ends were cut back, 2 bases at V and 7 bases at J, with 14 bases in the middle. There are 13 residues in the CDR3. The germline V gene has CDR1 DFQATT and CDR2 SNEGSKA (reference sequence). The CDR3 spells CSARPQGRGGYTF. CDR3 nucleotide sequence: TGCAGTGCTAGACCCCAGGGGCGGGGTGGCTACACCTTC.

This clonotype turned up a few times. DNA for the CDR3: TGTGCCAGCAGGCCCGGGACAGGGGCGGATCAGCCCCAGCATTTT. Its protein product is CASRPGTGADQPQHF. This chain links TRBV6-5 with TRBJ1-5; 10 nucleotides agree with TRBD1. V gave up 6 bases and J gave up 5 bases; unmatched junction bases: 7. The CDR3 sequence is 15 residues long. Germline CDR1 MNHEY, CDR2 SVGAGI.

This sequence joins TRBV24-1 and TRBJ2-5; 10 bases line up with TRBD1. The ends lost 3 bases at V and 11 bases at J; junction bases unmatched: 14. Germline V gene data show CDR1 as KGHDR and CDR2 as SFDVKD. CDR3 length equals 16 residues. The CDR3 region has the DNA TGTGCCACCAGTGATCCACGGGAGGGACAGGGGAATGAGCAGTACTTC. This sequence encodes CATSDPREGQGNEQYF.